This T cell receptor (beta chain) originates from a study of blood T cell repertoires in COVID-19. TCRdb's copy holds only in-frame clones and misses some; the assay was immunoSEQ multiplex PCR. The table has approximately 240,000 clones, 80% to 90% seen once; the top ten hold over 3%. Germline V gene data show CDR1 as MNHEY and CDR2 as SVGAGI. V gave up 6 bases and J gave up 5 bases, with 14 bases separating them. The CDR3 spans 14 residues. Enrolled through a virtual design, the participants were between 18 and 89 years of age and came from 24 US areas. Membership in each cohort depended on participant-reported clinical history.

The V gene is TRBV6-5, the J gene TRBJ2-1; D not certain. The sequenced material came from PBMCs or T cells enriched from blood (not recorded which). This TCR came from a woman aged 50 to 65 in a cohort exposed to, infected with or recovered from COVID-19 (not recorded which). CDR3 sequence reads: CASRPADINNEQFF. In nucleotides, the CDR3 is TGTGCCAGCAGACCGGCCGACATTAACAATGAGCAGTTCTTC.